These T cell receptor beta chains were read from a single sample in a study of T cells expressing NK-cell markers. Following a re-call of the 5' RACE reads, TCRdb has one entry per CDR3 protein and lacks DNA. The sample's table shows 150,000 to 180,000 distinct CDR3 sequences. The sequenced sample was blood T cells: a sorted CD56 or NKG2C T cell subset, CD4+ or CD8+ T cells, or bulk PBMC T cells (not recorded which). The receptors shown here come from a woman in her forties or fifties in good health. The CDR3 runs from the conserved cysteine through the conserved F or W. Fields, in order: J gene, V gene, CDR3 protein.

TRBJ2-1 | TRBV12-3/TRBV12-4 | CASSGLAGEFEQFF
TRBJ2-1 | TRBV6-2/TRBV6-3 | CASNPLEAGARNEQFF
TRBJ1-2 | TRBV12-3/TRBV12-4 | CASSLVPTTNHYGYTF
TRBJ2-5 | TRBV11-2 | CASSLVGSGETQYF
TRBJ1-5 | TRBV5-6 | CASSLGGGLGNQPQHF
TRBJ2-7 | TRBV4-2 | CASSPPGTTYEQYF
TRBJ1-2 | TRBV9 | CASSVGAPRGGYTF
TRBJ2-1 | TRBV4-1 | CASNKPGANEQFF
TRBJ2-3 | TRBV5-4 | CASSTYEGTDTQYF
TRBJ2-3 | TRBV27 | CASSSQDITDTQYF
TRBJ2-1 | TRBV12-3/TRBV12-4 | CASSLGGLLYNEQFF
TRBJ1-5 | TRBV27 | CASSKLGFGQSYQPQHF
TRBJ2-3 | TRBV4-1 | CASSQSGFRTDTQYF
TRBJ2-3 | TRBV2 | CASSGEGLGDRDTQYF
TRBJ1-2 | TRBV6-2/TRBV6-3 | CASSYSEAWTGLNYGYTF
TRBJ2-3 | TRBV7-8 | CASSPPDRGLLDTQYF
TRBJ2-1 | TRBV7-9 | CASSLSFSYNEQFF
TRBJ2-4 | TRBV11-2 | CASSLPSRDRANIQYF
TRBJ2-1 | TRBV6-1 | CASSVVGREGRMNEQFF
TRBJ2-1 | TRBV7-6 | CASSANVQGPSSYNEQFF
TRBJ1-2 | TRBV7-9 | CASTSSLREPNYGYTF
TRBJ2-1 | TRBV10-2 | CASSASGNNEQFF
TRBJ2-7 | TRBV4-1 | CASSPRTSGMGEQYF
TRBJ2-2 | TRBV7-8 | CASSLGGKSTGELFF
TRBJ2-7 | TRBV6-1 | CASRANYEQYF
TRBJ1-2 | TRBV20-1 | CSARVWGGYGYTF
TRBJ2-5 | TRBV15 | CATSRGWRDGQETQYF
TRBJ2-5 | TRBV7-9 | CASSPSTGDQETQYF
TRBJ1-4 | TRBV3-1 | CASSQDWYRDEKLFF
TRBJ2-3 | TRBV4-1 | CASSSGSTDTQYF
TRBJ2-7 | TRBV5-1 | CASSLRVGNYEQYF
TRBJ2-2 | TRBV24-1 | CATSDLYPRQGSTGELFF
TRBJ2-1 | TRBV5-1 | CASSSVPDSGDNEQFF
TRBJ2-3 | TRBV6-5 | CASSYSRRADTQYF
TRBJ2-3 | TRBV6-5 | CASSYSLAGSHQDTQYF
TRBJ1-2 | TRBV6-5 | CASSYVGNGYTF
TRBJ2-5 | TRBV19 | CASSIVRGETQYF
TRBJ2-2 | TRBV3-1 | CASSHISGSGGTGELFF
TRBJ2-5 | TRBV24-1 | CATSELDPTGVRETQYF
TRBJ2-7 | TRBV3-1 | CASSQEGGKNEQYF
TRBJ2-2 | TRBV7-9 | CASSLMSGELFF
TRBJ2-4 | TRBV5-1 | CASSSRGRGAKNIQYF
TRBJ1-6 | TRBV27 | CASSWREYSPLHF
TRBJ2-2 | TRBV12-3/TRBV12-4 | CASRGPMELGELFF
TRBJ2-2 | TRBV6-5 | CASSSGGYTGELFF
TRBJ2-7 | TRBV27 | CASSFMAGVIYEQYF
TRBJ2-7 | TRBV11-1 | CASSFARRTKEQYF
TRBJ2-1 | TRBV30 | CAWWGTSSYNEQFF
TRBJ2-7 | TRBV30 | CAWSQGGISEQYF
TRBJ1-4 | TRBV27 | CASSLKGQSTNEKLFF
TRBJ1-1 | TRBV12-3/TRBV12-4 | CASHSGTVNTEAFF
TRBJ2-1 | TRBV20-1 | CSARDPLLPDPVPFF
TRBJ2-7 | TRBV5-1 | CASSLFTGLGGSRGTYEQYF
TRBJ2-2 | TRBV27 | CASSPQGPQTNTGELFF
TRBJ1-5 | TRBV12-3/TRBV12-4 | CASSLSGRLNQPQHF
TRBJ2-1 | TRBV27 | CASRWLAGDNEQFF
TRBJ2-1 | TRBV29-1 | CSTAPSSYNEQFF